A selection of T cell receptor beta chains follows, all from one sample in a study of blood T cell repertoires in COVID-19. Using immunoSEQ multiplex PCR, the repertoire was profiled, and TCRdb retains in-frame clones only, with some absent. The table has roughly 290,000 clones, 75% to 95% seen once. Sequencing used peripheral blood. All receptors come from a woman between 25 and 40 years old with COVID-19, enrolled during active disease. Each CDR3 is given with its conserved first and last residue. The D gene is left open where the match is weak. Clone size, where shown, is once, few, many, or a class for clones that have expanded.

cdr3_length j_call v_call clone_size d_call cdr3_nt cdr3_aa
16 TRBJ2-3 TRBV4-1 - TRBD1 TGCGCCAGCAGCCAAAAGTGGACAGGGGGGACAGATACGCAGTATTTT CASSQKWTGGTDTQYF
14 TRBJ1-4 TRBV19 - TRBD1 TGTGCCAGTAGTCCGGGACAGCTCGGGGAAAAACTGTTTTTT CASSPGQLGEKLFF
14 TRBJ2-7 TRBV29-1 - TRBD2 TGCAGCGTTCTTCTAGCGGGAGGGCCTAGGGAGCAGTACTTC CSVLLAGGPREQYF
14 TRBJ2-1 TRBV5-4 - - TGTGCCAGCAGCTTGAGGCAGGCCTTCAATGAGCAGTTCTTC CASSLRQAFNEQFF
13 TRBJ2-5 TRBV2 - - TGTGCCAGCAGTGTCCGAGGCTCCGAGACCCAGTACTTC CASSVRGSETQYF
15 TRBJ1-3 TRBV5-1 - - TGCGCCAGCAGCTTGGACAGGACCTCTGGAAACACCATATATTTT CASSLDRTSGNTIYF
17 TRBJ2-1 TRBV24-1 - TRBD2 TGTGCCACCAGTGACCCTTCCCTAGCGGGAGCGGGGGATGAGCAGTTCTTC CATSDPSLAGAGDEQFF
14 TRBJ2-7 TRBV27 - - TGTGCCAGCAGTTTAAGGGGCGGATCCTACGAGCAGTACTTC CASSLRGGSYEQYF
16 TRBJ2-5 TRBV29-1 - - TGCAGCGTCGGTGAGGAGGGACTCCACGGCGAAGAGACCCAGTACTTC CSVGEEGLHGEETQYF
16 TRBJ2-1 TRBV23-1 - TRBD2 TGCGCCAGCGGTCGGACTAGCCTCAGCTCCTACAATGAGCAGTTCTTC CASGRTSLSSYNEQFF
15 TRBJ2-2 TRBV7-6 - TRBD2 TGTGCCAGCAGCTATGGGGGGGTCGTCACCGGGGAGCTGTTTTTT CASSYGGVVTGELFF
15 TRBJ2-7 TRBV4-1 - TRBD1 TGCGCCAGCAGCCAGGGGACAGGGGGCACCTACGAGCAGTACTTC CASSQGTGGTYEQYF
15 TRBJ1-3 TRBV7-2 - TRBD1 TGTGCCAGCAGCGGGTGGGACAGGCCTGGAAACACCATATATTTT CASSGWDRPGNTIYF
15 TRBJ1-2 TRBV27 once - TGTGCCAGCAGTCCGCGGGGCGAGGGGAACTATGGCTACACCTTC CASSPRGEGNYGYTF
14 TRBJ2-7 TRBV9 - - TGTGCCAGCAGCGTAGCTACAGGTTCATACGAGCAGTACTTC CASSVATGSYEQYF
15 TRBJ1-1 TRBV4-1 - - TGCGCCAGCAGCCAAGATCACAGGCAATACACTGAAGCTTTCTTT CASSQDHRQYTEAFF
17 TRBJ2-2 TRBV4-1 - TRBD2 TGCGCCAGCAGCCAAGGTATTTCTAGCGGGAGGTCCGGGGAGCTGTTTTTT CASSQGISSGRSGELFF
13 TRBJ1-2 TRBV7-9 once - TGTGCCAGCAGCCTAACACAGGATCGTGGCTACACCTTC CASSLTQDRGYTF
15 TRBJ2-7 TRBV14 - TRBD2 TGTGCCAGCAGCCTCACTAGCGGGAGAGGTTACGAGCAGTACTTC CASSLTSGRGYEQYF
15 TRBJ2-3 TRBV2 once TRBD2 TGTGCCAGCAGTCGGACTAGCGGGAGAGGTAATACGCAGTATTTT CASSRTSGRGNTQYF
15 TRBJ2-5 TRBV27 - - TGTGCCAGCAGTTTAGGTTTAGGGGTTCAAGAGACCCAGTACTTC CASSLGLGVQETQYF
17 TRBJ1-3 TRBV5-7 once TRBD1 TGTGCCAGCAGCTCAAAGGGACAGGGTCTCTCTGGAAACACCATATATTTT CASSSKGQGLSGNTIYF
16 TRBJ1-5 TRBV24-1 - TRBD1 TGTGCCACCAGTGACGGATTGGGACAGGGAAATCAGCCCCAGCATTTT CATSDGLGQGNQPQHF
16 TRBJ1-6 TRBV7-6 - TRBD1 TGTGCCAGCAGCCCCGGGACAGGACCTTATAATTCACCCCTCCACTTT CASSPGTGPYNSPLHF
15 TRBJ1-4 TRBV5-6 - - TGTGCCAGCAGCCAAGTACAGTTGACTAATGAAAAACTGTTTTTT CASSQVQLTNEKLFF
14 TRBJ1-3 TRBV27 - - TGTGCCAGCAGTTTCAGAGGGTCTGGAAACACCATATATTTT CASSFRGSGNTIYF
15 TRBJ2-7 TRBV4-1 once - TGCGCCAGCAGCCAAGAAAGGCGGCATACCTACGAGCAGTACTTC CASSQERRHTYEQYF
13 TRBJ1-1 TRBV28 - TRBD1 TGTGCCAGCAGGGTAGACAGGGGCACTGAAGCTTTCTTT CASRVDRGTEAFF
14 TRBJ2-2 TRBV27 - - TGTGCCAGCAGACCAATCAGGGGTCCCGGGGAGCTGTTTTTT CASRPIRGPGELFF
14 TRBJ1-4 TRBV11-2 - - TGTGCCAGCAGCCCGTTAAACAGTGAGGAAAAACTGTTTTTT CASSPLNSEEKLFF
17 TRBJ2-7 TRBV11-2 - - TGTGCCAGCAGCTTACTAGCGCCTCGACAACCCTCCTACGAGCAGTACTTC CASSLLAPRQPSYEQYF
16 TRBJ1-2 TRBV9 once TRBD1 TGTGCCAGCAGCTCGAACCTCCCAGGGGGAATCTATGGCTACACCTTC CASSSNLPGGIYGYTF
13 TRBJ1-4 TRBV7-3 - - TGTGCCAGCAGCGCCTATGGGGGGGAAAAACTGTTTTTT CASSAYGGEKLFF
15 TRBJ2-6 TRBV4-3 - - TGCGCCAGCAGCCAATTGAGTTCTGGGGCCAACGTCCTGACTTTC CASSQLSSGANVLTF
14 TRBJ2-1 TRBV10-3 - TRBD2 TGTGCCATCAGTGGGGGACTAGCGGACAATGAGCAGTTCTTC CAISGGLADNEQFF
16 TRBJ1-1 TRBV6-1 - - TGTGCCAGCAGTGAAGACACCTGGCCCGTGAACACTGAAGCTTTCTTT CASSEDTWPVNTEAFF
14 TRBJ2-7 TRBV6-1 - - TGTGCCAGCAGTGAACGAGGAAGTGTGTACGAGCAGTACTTC CASSERGSVYEQYF
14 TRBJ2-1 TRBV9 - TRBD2 TGTGCCAGCAGCGTGATAGCGGGAGGGAATGAGCAGTTCTTC CASSVIAGGNEQFF
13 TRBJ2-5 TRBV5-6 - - TGTGCCAGCAGCTTGTCTAGCTCGGAGACCCAGTACTTC CASSLSSSETQYF
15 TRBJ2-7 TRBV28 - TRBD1 TGTGCCAGCAGTTTCCGCGGACAGGGGAACCACGAGCAGTACTTC CASSFRGQGNHEQYF
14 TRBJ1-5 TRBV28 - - TGTGCCAGCAGTTTCCGGGGTATGGGTCAGCCCCAGCATTTT CASSFRGMGQPQHF
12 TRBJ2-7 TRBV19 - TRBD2 TGTGCCAGTAGTAGGGGGGGCTACGAGCAGTACTTC CASSRGGYEQYF